This TCR beta chain was sequenced for a study of blood T cell repertoires in COVID-19. The CDR3 is made up of 21 amino acids. The germline CDR1 and CDR2 sequences are SGHRS and YFSETQ. The ends lost 4 bases at V and 2 bases at J; junction bases unmatched: 18. The data were produced by immunoSEQ multiplex PCR, yet TCRdb's version contains in-frame clones alone and is incomplete. The sample has roughly 330,000 clones, 80% to 90% seen once. The sample taken for sequencing was peripheral blood. This receptor was taken from a man aged 25-40 years with COVID-19, enrolled during active disease. The chain combines TRBV5-1 with TRBJ2-3; 14 bases line up with TRBD2. The CDR3 sequence: CASSPRLAGGPPGSLTDTQYF. CDR3 in DNA: TGCGCCAGCAGCCCTAGACTAGCGGGAGGGCCCCCGGGGAGCCTCACAGATACGCAGTATTTT.